What follows is one TCR beta chain and its context. The CDR3 consists of 15 residues. J was trimmed by 4 bases and V by 5 bases; bases with no gene match: 5. CDR1 and CDR2 from the germline V gene are SGHTA and FQGNSA. The data are from a study of cytomegalovirus exposure and HLA in healthy donors. Amplification used 60 Vbeta primers and 13 Jbeta primers. TCRdb's table, derived via immunoSEQ multiplex PCR, lists solely in-frame clones and lacks some. The data contain 150,000 to 200,000 clones, roughly 87% of them seen just once; the ten biggest clones take up under 1.2%. The origin of this receptor is a boy between 2 and 10 years old in good health and CMV-seronegative. This chain joins TRBV7-2 and TRBJ2-3, with TRBD2 identical over 11 bases. The sequencing input was PBMCs. The CDR3 spells CASSAGLAESDTQYF. CDR3 DNA sequence: TGTGCCAGCAGCGCGGGACTAGCGGAATCAGATACGCAGTATTTT.